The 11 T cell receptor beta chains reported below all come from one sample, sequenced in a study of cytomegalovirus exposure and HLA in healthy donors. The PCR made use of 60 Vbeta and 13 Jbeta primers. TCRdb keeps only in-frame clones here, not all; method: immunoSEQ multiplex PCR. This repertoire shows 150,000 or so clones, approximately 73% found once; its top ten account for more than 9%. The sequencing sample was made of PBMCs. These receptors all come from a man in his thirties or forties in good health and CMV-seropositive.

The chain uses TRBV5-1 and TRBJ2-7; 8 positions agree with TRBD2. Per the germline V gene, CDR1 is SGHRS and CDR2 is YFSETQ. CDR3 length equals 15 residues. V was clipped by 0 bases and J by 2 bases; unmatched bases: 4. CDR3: CASSLASGPTYEQYF. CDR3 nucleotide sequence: TGCGCCAGCAGCTTGGCTAGCGGGCCCACCTACGAGCAGTACTTC.

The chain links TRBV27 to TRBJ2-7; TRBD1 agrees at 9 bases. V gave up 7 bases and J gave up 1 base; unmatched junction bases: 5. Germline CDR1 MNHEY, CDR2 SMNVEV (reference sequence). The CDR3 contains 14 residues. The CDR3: CASTMTGGSYEQYF. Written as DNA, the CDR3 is TGTGCCAGCACTATGACAGGGGGGTCCTACGAGCAGTACTTC.

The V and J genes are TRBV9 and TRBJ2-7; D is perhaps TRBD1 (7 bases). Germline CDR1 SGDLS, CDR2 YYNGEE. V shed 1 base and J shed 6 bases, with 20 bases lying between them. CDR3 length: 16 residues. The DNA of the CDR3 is TGTGCCAGCAGCGTACGTGCAGGGGGGTACTCGGGCGAGCAGTACTTC. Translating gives CASSVRAGGYSGEQYF.

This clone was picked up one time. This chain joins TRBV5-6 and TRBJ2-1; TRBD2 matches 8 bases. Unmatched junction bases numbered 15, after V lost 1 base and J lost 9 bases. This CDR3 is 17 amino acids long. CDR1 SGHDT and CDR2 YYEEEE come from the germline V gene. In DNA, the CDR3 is TGTGCCAGCAGCTTGTATATTTTCGGCTTAGCGGGACGTGAGCAGTTCTTC. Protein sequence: CASSLYIFGLAGREQFF. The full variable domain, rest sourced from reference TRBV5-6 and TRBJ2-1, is DAGVTQSPTHLIKTRGQQVTLRCSPKSGHDTVSWYQQALGQGPQFIFQYYEEEERQRGNFPDRFSGHQFPNYSSELNVNALLLGDSALYLCASSLYIFGLAGREQFFGPGTRLTVL.

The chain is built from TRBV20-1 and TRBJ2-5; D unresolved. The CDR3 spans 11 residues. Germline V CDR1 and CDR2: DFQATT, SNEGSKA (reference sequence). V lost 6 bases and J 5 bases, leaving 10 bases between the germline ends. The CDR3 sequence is CSALRWETQYF. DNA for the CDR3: TGCAGTGCCCTACGGTGGGAGACCCAGTACTTC.

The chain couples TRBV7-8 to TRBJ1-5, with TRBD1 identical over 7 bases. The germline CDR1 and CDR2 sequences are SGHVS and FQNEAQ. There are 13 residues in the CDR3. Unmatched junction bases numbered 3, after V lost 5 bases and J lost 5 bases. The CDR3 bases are TGTGCCAGCAGCCCGACAGGGCATCAGCCCCAGCATTTT. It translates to CASSPTGHQPQHF.

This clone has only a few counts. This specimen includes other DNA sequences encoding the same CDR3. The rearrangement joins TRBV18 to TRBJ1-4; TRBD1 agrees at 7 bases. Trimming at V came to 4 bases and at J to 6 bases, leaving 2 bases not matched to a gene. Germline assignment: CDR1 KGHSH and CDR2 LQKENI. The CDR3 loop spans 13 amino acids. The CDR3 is CASSRDRDEKLFF. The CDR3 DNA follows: TGTGCCAGCTCACGGGACAGAGATGAAAAACTGTTTTTT. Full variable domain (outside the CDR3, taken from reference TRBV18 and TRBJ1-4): NAGVMQNPRHLVRRRGQEARLRCSPMKGHSHVYWYRQLPEEGLKFMVYLQKENIIDESGMPKERFSAEFPKEGPSILRIQQVVRGDSAAYFCASSRDRDEKLFFGSGTQLSVL.

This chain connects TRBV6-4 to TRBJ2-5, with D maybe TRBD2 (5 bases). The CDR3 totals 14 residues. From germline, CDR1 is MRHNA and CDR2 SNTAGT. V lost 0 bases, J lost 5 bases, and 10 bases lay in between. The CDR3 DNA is TGTGCCAGCAGTGACTCGTGGTGGAGGGAGACCCAGTACTTC. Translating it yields CASSDSWWRETQYF.

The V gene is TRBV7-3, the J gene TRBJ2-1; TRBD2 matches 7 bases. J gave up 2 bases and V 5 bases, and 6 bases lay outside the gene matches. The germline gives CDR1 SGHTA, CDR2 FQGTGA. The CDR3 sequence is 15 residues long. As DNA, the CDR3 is TGTGCCAGCAGCCGACGGCTAGCGGCCTACAATGAGCAGTTCTTC. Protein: CASSRRLAAYNEQFF.

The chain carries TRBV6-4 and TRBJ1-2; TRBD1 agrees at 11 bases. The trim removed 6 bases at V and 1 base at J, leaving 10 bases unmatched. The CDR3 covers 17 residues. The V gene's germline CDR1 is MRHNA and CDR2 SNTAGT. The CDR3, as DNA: TGTGCCAGCAGGCTCATGACGGGACAGGGGGATAACTATGGCTACACCTTC. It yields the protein CASRLMTGQGDNYGYTF.

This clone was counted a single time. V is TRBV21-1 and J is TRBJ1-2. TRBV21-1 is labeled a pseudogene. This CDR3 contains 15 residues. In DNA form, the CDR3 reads TGTGCCAGCAGTAACATAGGAGGGCCGCACTATGGCTACACCTTC. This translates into CASSNIGGPHYGYTF.